Listed here is a single TCR beta chain. Its target antigen remains unknown. No base quality information exists; no much larger clone differs at one position. Patients with autoimmune disease history or receiving systemic immunosuppression were excluded from the trial. Peripheral blood for TCR sequencing was collected from all dose cohorts at baseline, on cycle 4 day 1, and on cycle 7 day 1. Samples came from an open-label, multicenter, first-in-human phase I dose-escalation trial of ivuxolimab. Adults with locally advanced or metastatic melanoma, renal cell carcinoma, hepatocellular carcinoma or head and neck squamous cell carcinoma were enrolled in the trial. CD4+ and CD8+ T cells were sorted separately from peripheral blood before TCR sequencing. The source of the sample is a study of OX40 agonist ivuxolimab in advanced cancers. General notes on the study: Ivuxolimab, which targeted the costimulatory receptor OX40 (CD134), was an agonistic, fully human IgG2 monoclonal antibody. Intravenous ivuxolimab was administered to patients every 2 weeks at six dose levels: 0.01, 0.1, 0.3, 1.5, 3 and 10 mg/kg. The paper describes the monotherapy dose-escalation part (N ≈ 52 patients) of the phase I trial of ivuxolimab. Of the roughly 54 dose-escalation patients, hepatocellular carcinoma was present in 19, melanoma in around 15, renal cell carcinoma in 9 and head and neck cancer in 9. Prior anti-PD-1, anti-PD-L1 or anti-CTLA-4 therapy was permitted, and about two fifths of dose-escalation patients had received checkpoint inhibitors. Peripheral TCRbeta sequencing aimed to test whether ivuxolimab altered TCR sequence diversity and caused clonal T-cell expansion. Partial responses were achieved by three dose-escalation patients, of whom one had hepatocellular carcinoma and two had cutaneous melanoma. The dose-escalation cohort was about 86% male with a mean age of about 65 years, ranging from roughly 20 to 80. Overall results and qualifications from the work: In the 0.1-3.0 mg/kg groups, partial responders were among the patients with the lowest normalized peripheral clonal expansion, particularly in CD8+ T cells. Antigen specificity was not determined for the clonally expanded peripheral T cells. Clonal expansion of both CD4+ and CD8+ blood T cells was observed from baseline to week 6 at doses 0.1 to 3.0 mg/kg. After ivuxolimab, CD8+ T cells had more expanded clones than CD4+ T cells on average. Low levels of normalized T-cell clonal expansion were also seen in some patients who did not respond.

To sequence the TCRbeta CDR3 region, genomic DNA was isolated from the sorted cells. The immunoSEQ Assay was used to sequence the TCRbeta CDR3 regions. In TCRdb, the immuneACCESS table is reduced to in-frame sequences with V and J assigned. These tables do not hold every clone; where another copy was compared, an unresolved V gene accounts for under half, and the others remain unexplained. A total of around 50,000 clones appear in this sample, nearly 90% of them only once. The top ten hold around 0.64% of the sample. This receptor was identified in an adult with an advanced solid tumor such as melanoma, head and neck, liver or kidney cancer. The sequences come from CD4+ or CD8+ T cells sorted from blood, collected in a trial of the OX40 agonist ivuxolimab.

The encoded CDR3 is CASSLWGGTNEQYF. In nucleotide form, the sequence is TGTGCCAGCAGTTTGTGGGGGGGAACCAACGAGCAGTACTTC. The V gene is TRBV7-9 and the J gene is TRBJ2-7, and 7 junctional nucleotides match TRBD2. The CDR3 covers 14 residues, taking in both the cysteine and the phenylalanine. This entry keeps only the CDR3 DNA: 42 bases, framed from base 1. V trim: 6 bases; J trim: 5 bases; unmatched bases: 10. The germline V gene encodes CDR1 SEHNR and CDR2 FQNEAQ (reference sequence).